Each of the 27 T cell receptor beta chains below was sequenced from the same sample in a study of CD8+CD57+ T cells in acquired aplastic anemia. Profiling that covered TCR beta VDJ and CDR3 relied on genomic DNA as its template. TCRdb reanalysed the reads using MiXCR and keeps one entry per CDR3 protein. The table lists roughly 190,000 distinct CDR3 sequences, about half of them singletons. The sample comprised sorted CD4+, CD8+, or CD8+CD57+ T cells (not recorded which) from PBMCs. The source of these receptors is a human donor in good health, serving as a control.

The chain carries TRBV2 and TRBJ1-1; TRBD1 is a possible D gene (6 bases). V gave up 9 bases and J gave up 3 bases, with 17 bases separating them. Germline-derived CDR1 and CDR2 are SNHLY and FYNNEI. The CDR3 contains 14 residues. CDR3 bases: TGTGCCAGTCGCATACAGGGATCGGACACTGAAGCTTTCTTT. Translated: CASRIQGSDTEAFF.

The J gene is TRBJ2-4, the V gene TRBV24-1, with TRBD1 matching 7 bases. Unmatched junction bases numbered 4, after V lost 1 base and J lost 8 bases. The germline V gene has CDR1 KGHDR and CDR2 SFDVKD. The CDR3 sequence is 14 residues long. The CDR3 sequence is CATSDLRQGDIQYF. The DNA of the CDR3 is TGTGCCACCAGTGATTTACGGCAGGGGGACATTCAGTACTTC.

There are many counts of this clonotype. The J gene is TRBJ1-1, the V gene TRBV20-1; tentatively, D is TRBD1 (6 bases). The CDR3 is 15 amino acids. The V and J ends lost 1 base and 2 bases respectively, with 14 bases between them. CDR1 is DFQATT and CDR2 is SNEGSKA in the germline V gene (reference sequence). The CDR3 spells CSARVPDGGNTEAFF. CDR3 DNA sequence: TGCAGTGCTAGAGTCCCCGACGGGGGCAACACTGAAGCTTTCTTT.

With respect to this clonotype: Just one base apart from a much larger clone, this may be a read error. V is TRBV10-3 and J is TRBJ2-1; D tentatively fits TRBD1 or TRBD2 (6 bases each). The CDR3 is made up of 15 amino acids. Germline lookup yields CDR1 ENHRY and CDR2 SYGVKD. DNA for the CDR3: TGTGCCAGCGCGTTAGCCCAGGGGACTTACAATGGGCAGTTCTTC. Encoded protein: CASALAQGTYNGQFF.

This chain connects TRBV12-3 or TRBV12-4 to TRBJ1-2; D not certain. Trimming left V 3 bases short and J 0 bases short, with 5 bases between. The CDR3 has 13 amino acids. CDR3 coding DNA: TGTGCCAGCAGTTTGTGGGCTAACTATGGCTACACCTTC. It translates to CASSLWANYGYTF.

J is TRBJ2-7 and V is TRBV7-2; TRBD1 matches 10 bases. The CDR3 contains 10 residues. Germline CDR1 SGHTA, CDR2 FQGNSA. The V and J ends lost 5 bases and 12 bases, in that order; junction bases with no gene match: 1. CDR3 protein: CASSRDRGYF. The CDR3, as DNA: TGTGCCAGCAGCAGGGACAGGGGGTACTTC.

The chain has TRBV7-2 and TRBJ2-7; tentative D call: TRBD1 (6 bases). The CDR3 runs to 12 residues. In germline, CDR1 is SGHTA, CDR2 FQGNSA. Trimming took 6 bases from V and 5 from J, leaving 11 bases between them. The CDR3 sequence is CASSLQGDEQYF. The CDR3 nucleotides are TGTGCCAGCAGTTTACAGGGTGACGAGCAGTACTTC.

The CDR3 protein is CASTTSGDQETQYF. CDR3 nucleotides: TGTGCCAGCACGACTAGCGGGGACCAAGAGACCCAGTACTTC. The V and J genes are TRBV19 and TRBJ2-5; TRBD2 matches at 11 bases. This CDR3 spans 14 amino acids. Germline values: CDR1 LNHDA, CDR2 SQIVND (reference sequence). The ends lost 9 bases at V and 0 bases at J; junction bases unmatched: 3.

This clonotype appeared many times. V gene TRBV29-1 combines with J gene TRBJ2-3, with TRBD2 identical over 10 bases. Trimming removed 4 bases from V and 4 bases from J; junction bases left unmatched: 5. Germline V gives CDR1 SQVTM, CDR2 ANQGSEA. This CDR3 is built from 14 residues. Here the CDR3 reads CSVGTSGTSDTQYF. The CDR3 DNA reads as TGCAGCGTTGGGACTAGCGGAACCTCAGATACGCAGTATTTT.

V is TRBV5-6 and J is TRBJ1-2, with a weak D call TRBD1 (6 bases). CDR3 length: 14 residues. V shed 4 bases and J shed 5 bases, with 15 bases lying between them. Germline V gives CDR1 SGHDT, CDR2 YYEEEE. This chain's CDR3 is CASSLAAGAYGYTF. CDR3 DNA sequence: TGTGCCAGCAGCCTCGCGGCGGGGGCGTATGGCTACACCTTC. The full variable domain, rest sourced from reference TRBV5-6 and TRBJ1-2, is DAGVTQSPTHLIKTRGQQVTLRCSPKSGHDTVSWYQQALGQGPQFIFQYYEEEERQRGNFPDRFSGHQFPNYSSELNVNALLLGDSALYLCASSLAAGAYGYTFGSGTRLTVV.

There are a few counts of this clonotype. J is TRBJ2-4 and V is TRBV5-4; 7 bases match TRBD1. Germline assignment: CDR1 SGHNT and CDR2 YYREEE (reference sequence). This CDR3 spans 18 amino acids. Trimming removed 3 bases from V and 1 base from J; junction bases left unmatched: 13. The CDR3 region is CASSSKGTASGAKNIQYF. CDR3 DNA sequence: TGTGCCAGCAGCTCTAAGGGGACAGCGTCGGGGGCCAAAAACATTCAGTACTTC.

The gene calls are TRBV20-1 and TRBJ2-7; perhaps TRBD1 as D (5 bases). CDR3 length equals 12 residues. CDR1 is DFQATT and CDR2 is SNEGSKA in the germline V gene (reference sequence). Trimming took off 8 bases at V and 5 bases at J, with 16 bases between the two ends. The CDR3 DNA reads as TGCAGTTGTGCTCGCAGGGCCAACGAGCAGTACTTC. It yields the protein CSCARRANEQYF.

The chain recombines TRBV19 with TRBJ1-2; D is perhaps TRBD1 (5 bases). Germline CDR1 and CDR2: LNHDA and SQIVND (reference sequence). V was trimmed by 4 bases and J by 5 bases, leaving 8 bases between them. The CDR3 runs to 12 residues. The CDR3 bases are TGTGCCAGTAGTACCTCAGGGTATGGCTACACCTTC. Protein sequence: CASSTSGYGYTF.

This clonotype was counted ten times or more. V gene TRBV6-2 or TRBV6-3 combines with J gene TRBJ2-7, with 7 bases fitting TRBD2. There are 14 residues in the CDR3. V dropped 0 bases and J dropped 7; count of bases not matched to a gene: 6. Germline assignment: CDR1 MNHEY and CDR2 SVGEGT. This CDR3 reads CASSYSQRGGEQYF. CDR3 sequence (DNA): TGTGCCAGCAGTTACTCGCAGCGGGGCGGTGAGCAGTACTTC.

This clonotype has a count of ten or more. The rearrangement uses TRBV27 and TRBJ2-7; the match to TRBD1 covers 7 bases. This CDR3 contains 16 residues. Germline CDR1 and CDR2: MNHEY and SMNVEV (reference sequence). V lost 6 bases and J lost 2; bases outside the gene matches: 13. The CDR3 DNA reads as TGTGCCAGCAGAGCCCTTGACAGGGCCTACCCCTACGAGCAGTACTTC. Residues: CASRALDRAYPYEQYF.

The rearrangement uses TRBV24-1 and TRBJ2-2; 9 nucleotides line up with TRBD2. This CDR3 has 15 amino acids. The germline V gene has CDR1 KGHDR and CDR2 SFDVKD. After removal of 4 bases from V and 3 bases from J, the junction contained 2 bases not matched to a gene. CDR3 bases: TGTGCCACCAGTGACTTAGCGGGAGACACCGGGGAGCTGTTTTTT. Protein product: CATSDLAGDTGELFF.

Concerning this clonotype: It may be a read error: a sequence one base away is much more abundant. This chain links TRBV10-3 with TRBJ2-1; D might be TRBD2 (5 bases). Germline CDR1 is ENHRY and CDR2 is SYGVKD. The CDR3 length is 11 residues. CDR3 loop: CAISAGNGQFF. DNA of the CDR3: TGTGCCATCAGTGCGGGAAATGGGCAGTTCTTC.

This clonotype was counted ten times or more. In nucleotides, the CDR3 is TGTGCCAGCAGTCCTCCACCCCGCGTGGGGCAAACCTACAATGAGCAGTTCTTC. This codes for CASSPPPRVGQTYNEQFF. The V gene is TRBV6-5, the J gene TRBJ2-1; possible D gene TRBD1, 5 bases. The V and J ends lost 5 bases and 2 bases respectively, with 22 bases between them. The germline CDR1 and CDR2 sequences are MNHEY and SVGAGI. CDR3 length: 18 amino acids.

About this clonotype: A much larger clone lies a single base off, so this may be a read error. The V call is TRBV6-1, the J call TRBJ2-5; no clear D. Germline CDR1 and CDR2: MNHNS and SASEGT. CDR3 length: 13 residues. DNA for the CDR3: TGTCCCAGCAGTTATATGGAGAAAGAGACCCAGTACTTC. Translation: CPSSYMEKETQYF.

The table lists this clonotype with many counts. The chain links TRBV10-3 to TRBJ2-3; 12 positions agree with TRBD2. The germline CDR1 and CDR2 sequences are ENHRY and SYGVKD. The CDR3 totals 16 residues. V shed 3 bases, J shed 2 bases, and the junction held 3 bases outside the gene matches. This CDR3 reads CAISEGLAGTTDTQYF. CDR3 in DNA: TGTGCCATCAGTGAAGGACTAGCGGGGACCACAGATACGCAGTATTTT.

The genes are TRBV11-2 and TRBJ2-3; TRBD1 matches 7 bases. Germline CDR1 and CDR2: SGHAT and FQNNGV. The CDR3 is 17 residues long. V lost 6 bases and J lost 0; bases outside the gene matches: 12. CDR3 amino acids: CASRRARPGQSTDTQYF. In DNA form, the CDR3 reads TGTGCCAGCAGACGTGCCCGGCCGGGACAGAGCACAGATACGCAGTATTTT.

This clonotype was observed a few times. The V and J genes are TRBV4-1 and TRBJ1-1; the D is unclear. Germline V CDR1 and CDR2: MGHRA, YSYEKL. The CDR3 length is 14 residues. V gave up 1 base and J gave up 4 bases, with 10 bases separating them. In DNA, the CDR3 is TGCGCCAGCAGCCAAGTCCCTGTGGGCACTGAAGCTTTCTTT. Its protein is CASSQVPVGTEAFF.

The chain carries TRBV20-1 and TRBJ1-4; D gene unclear. The CDR3 has 14 residues. V shed 5 bases and J shed 3 bases, with 13 bases lying between them. CDR1 and CDR2 (germline): DFQATT, SNEGSKA (reference sequence). The CDR3 is CSAPLGRANEKLFF. The CDR3 DNA reads TGCAGTGCTCCCTTAGGGCGTGCTAATGAAAAACTGTTTTTT.

In its sample, this clonotype was seen a few times. This chain joins TRBV7-9 and TRBJ1-1, with D tentatively TRBD1 (5 bases). Trimming took 6 bases from V and 3 from J, leaving 20 bases between them. This CDR3 is 16 amino acids long. The germline V gene has CDR1 SEHNR and CDR2 FQNEAQ (reference sequence). CDR3 region: CASSNLSDNWDTEAFF. The CDR3 bases are TGTGCCAGCAGTAACTTATCGGACAACTGGGACACTGAAGCTTTCTTT.

In the case of this clonotype: A read error is possible here, since a much larger clone lies one base away. The rearrangement links TRBV4-1 to TRBJ2-3; D tentatively reads TRBD1 or TRBD2 (6 bases each). The germline V gene has CDR1 MGHRA and CDR2 YSYEKL. The CDR3 sequence is 16 residues long. The CDR3 loop is CASSQDRLASTGTQYF. The CDR3 nucleotides are TGCGCCAGCAGCCAAGATAGGCTAGCGTCGACAGGTACGCAGTATTTT.

At least ten counts were recorded for this clonotype. CDR3: CASSYYTGTGEGYTF. The CDR3 region has the DNA TGTGCCAGCAGCTATTACACCGGGACAGGAGAAGGCTACACCTTC. The chain couples TRBV11-2 to TRBJ1-2, with 8 bases identical to TRBD1. J was trimmed by 8 bases and V by 4 bases; bases with no gene match: 12. Germline assignment: CDR1 SGHAT and CDR2 FQNNGV. This CDR3 is 15 amino acids long.

The chain joins TRBV5-1 to TRBJ1-2; D remains ambiguous. CDR3 length: 14 residues. Germline CDR1 is SGHRS and CDR2 is YFSETQ. Trimming took off 0 bases at V and 8 bases at J, with 14 bases between the two ends. Here the CDR3 reads CASSLALAGRGYTF. In DNA form, the CDR3 reads TGCGCCAGCAGCTTGGCCTTGGCGGGTAGGGGCTACACCTTC.